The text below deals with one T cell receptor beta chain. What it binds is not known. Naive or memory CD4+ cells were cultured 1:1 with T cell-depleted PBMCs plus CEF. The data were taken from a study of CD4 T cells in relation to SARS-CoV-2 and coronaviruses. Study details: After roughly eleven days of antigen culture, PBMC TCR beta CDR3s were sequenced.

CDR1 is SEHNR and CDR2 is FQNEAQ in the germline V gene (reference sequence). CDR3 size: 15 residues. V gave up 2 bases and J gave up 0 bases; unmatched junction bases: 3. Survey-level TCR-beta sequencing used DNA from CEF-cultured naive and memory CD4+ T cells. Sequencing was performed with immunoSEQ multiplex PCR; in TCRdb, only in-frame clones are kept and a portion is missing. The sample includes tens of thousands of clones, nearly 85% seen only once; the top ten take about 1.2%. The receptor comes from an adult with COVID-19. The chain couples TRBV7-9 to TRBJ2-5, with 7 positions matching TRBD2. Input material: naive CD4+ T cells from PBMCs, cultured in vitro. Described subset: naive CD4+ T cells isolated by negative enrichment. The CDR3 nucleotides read TGTGCCAGCAGCTTAAACCTAGCGGACCAAGAGACCCAGTACTTC. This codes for CASSLNLADQETQYF.